This paragraph reports one TCR beta chain. Its antigen remains unidentified. The data are from a study of cytomegalovirus exposure and HLA in healthy donors. Across the whole study: Genotyping showed roughly 76% of hundreds of donors falling in the Caucasian-associated ancestry cluster.

The CDR3 length is 17 residues. Germline values: CDR1 SGHRS, CDR2 YFSETQ. With 0 bases removed from V and 1 base from J, the gap between germline ends came to 13 bases. Overall study results and limits: Among TCR beta chains, those listed as cytomegalovirus-associated numbered around 160. Later on, an analysis found that several of the most significant clusters appeared to be linked to common viral pathogens, which included parvovirus B19.

Primers included in the PCR were 60 Vbeta and 13 Jbeta primers. The repertoire was sequenced with immunoSEQ multiplex PCR; TCRdb's copy has only in-frame clones and lacks some. In the table there are over 85,000 clones, 76% of which are singletons. The V and J genes are TRBV5-1 and TRBJ2-2; D is possibly TRBD1 (6 bases). Sequencing was performed on PBMCs. This receptor was identified in a man aged 35 to 55 in good health and CMV-seronegative. The DNA of the CDR3 is TGCGCCAGCAGCTTGGCCGTGGGGGCGATGAACACCGGGGAGCTGTTTTTT. Translating it yields CASSLAVGAMNTGELFF.